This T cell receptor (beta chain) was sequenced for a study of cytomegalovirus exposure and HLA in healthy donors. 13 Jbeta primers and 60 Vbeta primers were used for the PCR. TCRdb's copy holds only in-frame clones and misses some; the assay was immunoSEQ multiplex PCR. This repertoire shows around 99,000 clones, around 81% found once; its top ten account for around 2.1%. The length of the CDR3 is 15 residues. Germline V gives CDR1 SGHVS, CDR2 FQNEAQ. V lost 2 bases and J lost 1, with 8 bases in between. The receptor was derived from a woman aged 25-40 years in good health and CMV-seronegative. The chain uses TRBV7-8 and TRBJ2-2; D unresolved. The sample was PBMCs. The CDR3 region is CASSLPTVNTGELFF. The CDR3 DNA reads TGTGCCAGCAGCTTACCAACAGTGAACACCGGGGAGCTGTTTTTT.